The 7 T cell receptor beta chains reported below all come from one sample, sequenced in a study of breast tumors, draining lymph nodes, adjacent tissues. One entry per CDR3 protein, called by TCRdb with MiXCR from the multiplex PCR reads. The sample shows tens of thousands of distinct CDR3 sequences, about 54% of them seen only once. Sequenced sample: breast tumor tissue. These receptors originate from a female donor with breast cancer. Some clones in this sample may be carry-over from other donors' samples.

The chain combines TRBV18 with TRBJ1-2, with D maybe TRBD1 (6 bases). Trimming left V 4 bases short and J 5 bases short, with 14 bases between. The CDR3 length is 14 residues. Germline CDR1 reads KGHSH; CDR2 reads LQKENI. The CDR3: CASSQGPQGYGYTF. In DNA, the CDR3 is TGTGCCAGCTCACAAGGCCCTCAGGGGTATGGCTACACCTTC.

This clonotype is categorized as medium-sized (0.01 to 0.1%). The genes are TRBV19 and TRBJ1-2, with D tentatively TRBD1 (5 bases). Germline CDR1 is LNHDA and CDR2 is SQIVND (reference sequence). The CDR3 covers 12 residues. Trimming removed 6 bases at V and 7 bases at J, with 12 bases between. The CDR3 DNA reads TGTGCCAGTAGCAGGGAAGGTGTTGGCTACACCTTC. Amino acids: CASSREGVGYTF. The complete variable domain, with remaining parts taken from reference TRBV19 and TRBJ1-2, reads DGGITQSPKYLFRKEGQNVTLSCEQNLNHDAMYWYRQDPGQGLRLIYYSQIVNDFQKGDIAEGYSVSREKKESFPLTVTSAQKNPTAFYLCASSREGVGYTFGSGTRLTVV.

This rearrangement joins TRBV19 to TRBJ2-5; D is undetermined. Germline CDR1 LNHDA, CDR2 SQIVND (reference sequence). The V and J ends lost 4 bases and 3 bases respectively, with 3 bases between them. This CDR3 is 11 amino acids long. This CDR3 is CASSKEETQYF. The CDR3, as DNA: TGTGCCAGTAGTAAGGAAGAGACCCAGTACTTC.

The CDR3 coding sequence is TGCAGCGTGATGACGAGTACGAATTCACCCCTCCACTTT. Amino acids: CSVMTSTNSPLHF. The chain couples TRBV29-1 to TRBJ1-6, with D hard to call. The CDR3 runs to 13 residues. The germline V and J ends were trimmed by 6 bases and 7 bases, with 13 bases remaining between them. Germline V lookup: CDR1 SQVTM, CDR2 ANQGSEA. Combining the CDR3 with reference TRBV29-1 and TRBJ1-6 gives the whole variable domain SAVISQKPSRDICQRGTSLTIQCQVDSQVTMMFWYRQQPGQSLTLIATANQGSEATYESGFVIDKFPISRPNLTFSTLTVSNMSPEDSSIYLCSVMTSTNSPLHFGNGTRLTVT.

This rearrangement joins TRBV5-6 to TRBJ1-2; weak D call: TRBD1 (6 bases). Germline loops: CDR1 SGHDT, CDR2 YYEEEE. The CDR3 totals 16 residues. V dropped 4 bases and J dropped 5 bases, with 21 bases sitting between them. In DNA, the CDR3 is TGTGCCAGCAGCCTAGTGGGGGCACAGGATTTTTATGGCTACACCTTC. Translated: CASSLVGAQDFYGYTF.

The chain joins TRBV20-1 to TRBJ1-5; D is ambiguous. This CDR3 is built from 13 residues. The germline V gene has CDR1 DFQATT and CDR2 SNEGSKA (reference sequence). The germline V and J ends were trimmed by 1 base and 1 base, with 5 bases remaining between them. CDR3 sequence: CSARVGSNQPQHF. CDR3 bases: TGCAGTGCTAGAGTAGGCAGCAATCAGCCCCAGCATTTT.

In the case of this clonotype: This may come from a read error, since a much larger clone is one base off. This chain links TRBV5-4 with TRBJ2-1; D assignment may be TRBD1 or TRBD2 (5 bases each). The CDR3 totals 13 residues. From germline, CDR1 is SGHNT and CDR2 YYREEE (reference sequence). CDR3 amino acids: CAGSLRGGNEQFF. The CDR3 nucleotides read TGTGCCGGCAGCTTGAGGGGCGGCAATGAGCAGTTCTTC.